This entry features one T cell receptor (beta chain) sequence. Its cognate antigen is unknown. This CDR3 has 13 amino acids. Trimming left V 1 base short and J 5 bases short, with 9 bases between. Germline assignment: CDR1 SGHAT and CDR2 FQDESV (reference sequence). Primed by a sample-barcoded 5' primer and a J-beta primer mix, a second PCR proceeded for about 6 to 12 cycles. A tag from a template-switch adaptor with 12 random nucleotides marked each cDNA molecule. TCRdb redid the calling of the 5' RACE reads with MiXCR, one entry per CDR3 protein. The sample shows approximately 940,000 distinct CDR3 sequences, roughly 43% of them seen only once. This entry comes from a study of blood T cells in healthy people across ages. Study results and limitations: A roughly linear age-dependent decrease characterized TCR beta diversity per million T cells. Calculation of diversity from one million T cells yielded estimates considered to be underestimates. Not knowing donor CMV status may have confounded expanded clonotype changes.

The V and J genes are TRBV11-1 and TRBJ2-7, with D possibly being TRBD2 (5 bases). The TCR sequence derives from a man aged 25-40 years in good health. Material for sequencing was blood. CDR3 DNA: TGTGCCAGCAGCTTAGATACGAGGGACGAGCAGTACTTC. Its translation is CASSLDTRDEQYF.